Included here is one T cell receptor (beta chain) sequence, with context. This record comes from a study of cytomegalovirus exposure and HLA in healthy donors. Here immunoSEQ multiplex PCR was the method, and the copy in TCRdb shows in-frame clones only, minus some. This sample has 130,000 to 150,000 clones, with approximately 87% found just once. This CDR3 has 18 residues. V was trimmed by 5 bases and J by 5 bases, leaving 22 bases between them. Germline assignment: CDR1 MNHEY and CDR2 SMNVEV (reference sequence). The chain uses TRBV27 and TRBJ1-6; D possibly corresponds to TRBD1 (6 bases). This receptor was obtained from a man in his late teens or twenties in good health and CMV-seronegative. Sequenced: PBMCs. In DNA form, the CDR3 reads TGTGCCAGCAGTACGACTCCCAGGGGCTTAAAGAATAATTCACCCCTCCACTTT. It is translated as CASSTTPRGLKNNSPLHF.